The 20 T cell receptor beta chains reported below all come from one sample, sequenced in a study of T cells in Graves' hyperthyroidism and ophthalmopathy. Amplified regions were TCR beta CDR3 sequences from RNA transcripts. HTBI primers drove first-round RT-PCR of the TCR CDR3. TCRdb passed the multiplex PCR reads through MiXCR, listing each CDR3 protein once. The data hold under 250,000 distinct CDR3 sequences, with approximately 25% observed a single time. The material sequenced was blood. The receptors here all came from a woman in her thirties or forties with Graves' ophthalmopathy.

The rearrangement uses TRBV27 and TRBJ1-6, with D unclear. The CDR3 extends over 15 amino acids. The germline gives CDR1 MNHEY, CDR2 SMNVEV (reference sequence). The V and J ends lost 7 bases and 0 bases respectively, with 10 bases between them. The CDR3 sequence is CASMFGSSYNSPLHF. As DNA, the CDR3 is TGTGCCAGCATGTTTGGGTCCTCCTATAATTCACCCCTCCACTTT.

This clonotype was detected many times. The rearrangement joins TRBV20-1 to TRBJ2-7; 9 bases are shared with TRBD2. The CDR3 loop spans 14 amino acids. Trimming cost V 5 bases and J 0 bases; bases outside gene matches: 5. Germline values: CDR1 DFQATT, CDR2 SNEGSKA (reference sequence). For the CDR3, the DNA is TGCAGTGCTGGGTCTAGCGGGAACTCCTACGAGCAGTACTTC. Its protein is CSAGSSGNSYEQYF.

This chain links TRBV28 with TRBJ2-5; 7 positions match TRBD2. V lost 2 bases, J lost 4 bases, and 7 bases stayed unmatched. The germline gives CDR1 MDHEN, CDR2 SYDVKM. This CDR3 is 15 amino acids long. CDR3 nucleotide sequence: TGTGCCAGCAGTTTACTGGCGGGAGTAATAGAGACCCAGTACTTC. This translates into CASSLLAGVIETQYF.

This clonotype has a count of ten or more. The rearrangement joins TRBV6-1 to TRBJ2-7, with D perhaps TRBD1 (6 bases). CDR3 length: 14 residues. V was shortened by 6 bases and J by 4 bases, with 16 bases between the two germline ends. CDR1 is MNHNS and CDR2 is SASEGT in the germline V gene. The CDR3, as DNA: TGTGCCAGCAGCCCCGGACAGAGAGCGTACGAGCAGTACTTC. Translated, it gives CASSPGQRAYEQYF.

This clonotype was observed at least ten times. The chain employs TRBV29-1 and TRBJ2-7; D not certain. Germline V lookup: CDR1 SQVTM, CDR2 ANQGSEA. Trimming cost V 1 base and J 3 bases, with 10 bases left between them. CDR3 length: 13 amino acids. The CDR3 is CSVEAPSGYEQYF. In nucleotides, the CDR3 is TGCAGCGTTGAAGCCCCTTCGGGCTACGAGCAGTACTTC.

This clonotype was picked up many times. The V gene is TRBV19, the J gene TRBJ1-2; TRBD1 aligns across 9 bases. The J segment lost 4 bases and the V segment lost 6 bases, leaving 6 bases of the junction unmatched. Germline V gene sequence: CDR1 LNHDA, CDR2 SQIVND (reference sequence). This CDR3 is built from 14 residues. CDR3 residues: CASSSGQGSYGYTF. CDR3 DNA sequence: TGTGCCAGTAGCTCGGGACAGGGCTCCTATGGCTACACCTTC. Using reference TRBV19 and TRBJ1-2 for the parts outside the CDR3, the full variable domain is DGGITQSPKYLFRKEGQNVTLSCEQNLNHDAMYWYRQDPGQGLRLIYYSQIVNDFQKGDIAEGYSVSREKKESFPLTVTSAQKNPTAFYLCASSSGQGSYGYTFGSGTRLTVV.

The chain joins TRBV6-1 to TRBJ1-2; D gene unclear. Trimming left V 1 base short and J 5 bases short, with 5 bases between. CDR1 and CDR2 from the germline V gene are MNHNS and SASEGT. This CDR3 contains 12 residues. The CDR3 sequence: CASSEDGYGYTF. The CDR3 region has the DNA TGTGCCAGCAGTGAAGACGGTTATGGCTACACCTTC.

This chain uses TRBV28 with TRBJ1-2, with D possibly TRBD1 on 5 matching bases. The CDR3 is made up of 15 amino acids. CDR1 and CDR2 (germline): MDHEN, SYDVKM. Trimming stripped 5 bases from V and 4 bases from J, with 17 bases between. The CDR3, as DNA: TGTGCCAGCAGTATAACAGGACCAACAGGCTATGGCTACACCTTC. Residues: CASSITGPTGYGYTF.

This clonotype was recorded many times. This chain links TRBV10-3 with TRBJ1-2, with D possibly TRBD1 on 5 matching bases. CDR3 length: 13 residues. Trimming removed 1 base at V and 8 bases at J, with 11 bases between. The germline V gene encodes CDR1 ENHRY and CDR2 SYGVKD. The CDR3 sequence is CAISEFVGPGYTF. CDR3 sequence (DNA): TGTGCCATCAGTGAGTTCGTGGGGCCCGGCTACACCTTC.

Ten or more counts support this clonotype. The genes are TRBV2 and TRBJ1-1; TRBD1 might be the D (6 bases). The V gene's germline CDR1 is SNHLY and CDR2 FYNNEI. This CDR3 is built from 15 residues. Trimming removed 5 bases at V and 0 bases at J, with 13 bases between. The CDR3 coding sequence is TGTGCCAGCAGTCAGGACAGACAAATGAACACTGAAGCTTTCTTT. Residues: CASSQDRQMNTEAFF.

The V gene is TRBV30, the J gene TRBJ2-5; D is undetermined. Per the germline V gene, CDR1 is GTSNPN and CDR2 is SVGIG (reference sequence). The V gene lost 1 base and the J gene lost 1 base, with 7 bases spanning the gap. There are 13 residues in the CDR3. For the CDR3, the DNA is TGTGCCTGGAGTGACGGCAGCCAAGAGACCCAGTACTTC. Translated, it gives CAWSDGSQETQYF.

This clonotype occurred many times. V is TRBV30 and J is TRBJ1-2; tentative D call: TRBD1 (5 bases). CDR1 GTSNPN and CDR2 SVGIG come from the germline V gene (reference sequence). The V and J ends lost 1 base and 7 bases respectively, with 13 bases between them. The CDR3 extends over 13 amino acids. The CDR3 region is CAWSGRGTGGYTF. CDR3 DNA sequence: TGTGCCTGGAGTGGGAGGGGAACGGGTGGCTACACCTTC.

This clonotype has ten or more counts. The rearrangement joins TRBV6-5 to TRBJ1-2; 8 bases agree with TRBD1. The CDR3 has 15 amino acids. Unmatched junction bases numbered 13, after V lost 5 bases and J lost 8 bases. Germline loops: CDR1 MNHEY, CDR2 SVGAGI. CDR3 protein: CASSRGTGGMGGYTF. CDR3 DNA sequence: TGTGCCAGCAGTCGCGGGACAGGAGGTATGGGCGGCTACACCTTC.

The genes are TRBV28 and TRBJ1-2; 8 bases fit TRBD1. The CDR3 covers 18 residues. The J segment lost 6 bases and the V segment lost 4 bases, leaving 19 bases of the junction unmatched. Germline V gives CDR1 MDHEN, CDR2 SYDVKM. The CDR3 sequence is CASSSPSHTSGGVDGYTF. CDR3 nucleotides: TGTGCCAGCAGTTCCCCTTCACACACTTCAGGGGGCGTTGATGGCTACACCTTC.

This clonotype was recorded at least ten times. The V call is TRBV29-1, the J call TRBJ2-7, with 8 positions matching TRBD2. The germline CDR1 and CDR2 sequences are SQVTM and ANQGSEA. CDR3 size: 16 residues. V trimming: 3 bases; J trimming: 4 bases; junction bases outside the gene matches: 14. CDR3 DNA: TGCAGCGTTGACAAGACCCCCCGGGAGGGCCGATACGAGCAGTACTTC. Its translation is CSVDKTPREGRYEQYF.

Many counts were recorded for this clonotype. The rearrangement links TRBV24-1 to TRBJ2-5, with D unresolved. The CDR3 has 11 amino acids. CDR1 and CDR2 from the germline V gene are KGHDR and SFDVKD. V shed 6 bases and J shed 5 bases, with 6 bases lying between them. CDR3 amino acids: CATSFRETQYF. The DNA of the CDR3 is TGTGCCACCAGTTTCCGGGAGACCCAGTACTTC.

In its sample, this clonotype was seen many times. The rearrangement links TRBV3-1 to TRBJ2-7; D gene ambiguous. The germline V gene encodes CDR1 LGHDT and CDR2 YNNKEL (reference sequence). CDR3 length: 13 amino acids. Trimming left V 3 bases short and J 4 bases short, with 10 bases between. This CDR3 reads CASSHHLRYEQYF. The DNA for the CDR3 is TGTGCCAGCAGCCACCATCTGCGGTACGAGCAGTACTTC.

The V and J genes are TRBV10-3 and TRBJ1-2; 8 bases map to TRBD1. The CDR3 loop spans 14 amino acids. J was trimmed by 6 bases and V by 2 bases; bases with no gene match: 5. The V gene's germline CDR1 is ENHRY and CDR2 SYGVKD. As DNA, the CDR3 is TGTGCCATCAGTGAGCTCAGGGGGCAGGATGGCTACACCTTC. Translation: CAISELRGQDGYTF.

The sample holds many counts of this clonotype. The V gene is TRBV2, the J gene TRBJ2-7; D not resolved. Germline V gene lookup returns CDR1 SNHLY and CDR2 FYNNEI. V gave up 4 bases and J gave up 7 bases, with 11 bases separating them. The CDR3 runs 12 residues. The CDR3 DNA follows: TGTGCCAGCAGTGGGCCCTCTCGGGAGCAGTACTTC. Translation: CASSGPSREQYF.

This clonotype came up many times. The chain uses TRBV27 and TRBJ2-1, with 14 bases fitting TRBD2. The germline CDR1 and CDR2 sequences are MNHEY and SMNVEV (reference sequence). The V gene end was trimmed by 6 bases and the J gene end by 7 bases; junction bases not matched to a gene: 5. CDR3 length: 15 residues. The CDR3 DNA reads TGTGCCAGCAGATCTGGGACTAGCGGGAGTAATGAGCAGTTCTTC. The encoded protein is CASRSGTSGSNEQFF.